Each of the 2 T cell receptor beta chains below was sequenced from the same sample in a study of CD8+ T cells in alopecia areata. The treatment is: oral pan-JAK inhibitor, 5-10 mg twice daily. TCR sequencing used cDNA made by reverse transcription of extracted RNA. Measured with immunoSEQ multiplex PCR; TCRdb has only the in-frame clones, and not every one. Among about 220,000 clones listed, approximately 57% were seen once. Sequenced material: CD4+ T cells sorted from blood, taken at week 4, from a patient treated with tofacitinib. Source of these receptors: a human donor with alopecia areata.

The chain uses TRBV29-1 and TRBJ1-2; D may be TRBD1 (6 bases). Germline V lookup: CDR1 SQVTM, CDR2 ANQGSEA. The V end was cut by 1 base, the J end by 4 bases, with 22 bases between. CDR3 length: 17 residues. As DNA, the CDR3 is TGCAGCGTTGAAGGCAACCGGGACAAGGGGGTCCCCTATGGCTACACCTTC. Translated: CSVEGNRDKGVPYGYTF.

This chain joins TRBV29-1 and TRBJ2-5; D may be TRBD1 (6 bases). This CDR3 comprises 12 residues. Trimming removed 4 bases from V and 5 bases from J, with 11 bases in between. CDR1 and CDR2 (germline): SQVTM, ANQGSEA. CDR3 nucleotides: TGCAGCGTTGTTCAGGGGCCGGAGACCCAGTACTTC. Residues: CSVVQGPETQYF.